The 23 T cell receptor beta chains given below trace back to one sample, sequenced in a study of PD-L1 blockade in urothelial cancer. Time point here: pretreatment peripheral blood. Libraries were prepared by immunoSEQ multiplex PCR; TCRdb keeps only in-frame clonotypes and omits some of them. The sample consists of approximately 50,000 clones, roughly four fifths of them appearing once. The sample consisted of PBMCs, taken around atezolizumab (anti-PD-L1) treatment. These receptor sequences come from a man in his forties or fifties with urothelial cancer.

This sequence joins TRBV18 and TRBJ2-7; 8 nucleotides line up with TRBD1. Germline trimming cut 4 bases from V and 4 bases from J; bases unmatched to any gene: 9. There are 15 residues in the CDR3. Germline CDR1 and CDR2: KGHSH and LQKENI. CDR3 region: CASSLGQGSLYEQYV. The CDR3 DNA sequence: TGTGCCAGCTCACTTGGACAGGGTAGCCTGTACGAGCAGTACGTC.

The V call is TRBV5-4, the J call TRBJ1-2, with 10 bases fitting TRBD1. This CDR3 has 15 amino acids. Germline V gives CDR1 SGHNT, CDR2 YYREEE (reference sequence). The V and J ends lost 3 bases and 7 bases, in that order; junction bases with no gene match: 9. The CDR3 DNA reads TGTGCCAGCAGCTATGACAGGGGGCCGTTTGGTGGCTACACCTTC. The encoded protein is CASSYDRGPFGGYTF.

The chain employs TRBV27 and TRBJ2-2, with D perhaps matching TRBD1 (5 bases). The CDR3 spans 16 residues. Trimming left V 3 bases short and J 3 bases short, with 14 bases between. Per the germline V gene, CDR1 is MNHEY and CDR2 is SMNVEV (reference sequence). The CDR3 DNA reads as TGTGCCAGCAGTTTTTTTGGGGCGACGGACACCGGGGAGCTGTTTTTT. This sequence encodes CASSFFGATDTGELFF.

The CDR3 here is CASSPQGSGRNEQFF. CDR3 nucleotide sequence: TGTGCCAGCAGCCCCCAGGGAAGCGGGAGGAATGAGCAGTTCTTC. The chain employs TRBV6-6 and TRBJ2-1, with 9 bases fitting TRBD2. The germline V gene has CDR1 MNHNY and CDR2 SVGAGI (reference sequence). Trimming removed 6 bases from V and 7 bases from J; junction bases left unmatched: 10. This CDR3 comprises 15 residues.

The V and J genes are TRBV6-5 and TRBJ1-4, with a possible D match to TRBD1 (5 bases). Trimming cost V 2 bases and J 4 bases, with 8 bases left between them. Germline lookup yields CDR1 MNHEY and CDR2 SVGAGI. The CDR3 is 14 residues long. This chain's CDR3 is CASSYGQGNEKLFF. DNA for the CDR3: TGTGCCAGCAGTTACGGTCAGGGTAATGAAAAACTGTTTTTT.

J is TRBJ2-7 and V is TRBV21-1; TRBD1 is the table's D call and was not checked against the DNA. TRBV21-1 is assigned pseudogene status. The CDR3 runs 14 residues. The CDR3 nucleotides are TGTGCCAGCAGGGGACAGGGGATTGACTACGAGCAGTACGTC. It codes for CASRGQGIDYEQYV.

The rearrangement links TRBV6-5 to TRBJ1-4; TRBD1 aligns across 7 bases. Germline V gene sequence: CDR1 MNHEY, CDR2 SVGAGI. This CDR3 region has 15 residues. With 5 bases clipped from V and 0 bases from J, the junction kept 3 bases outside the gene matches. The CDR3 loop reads CASSSRGSTNEKLFF. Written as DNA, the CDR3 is TGTGCCAGCAGTAGCAGGGGGTCAACTAATGAAAAACTGTTTTTT.

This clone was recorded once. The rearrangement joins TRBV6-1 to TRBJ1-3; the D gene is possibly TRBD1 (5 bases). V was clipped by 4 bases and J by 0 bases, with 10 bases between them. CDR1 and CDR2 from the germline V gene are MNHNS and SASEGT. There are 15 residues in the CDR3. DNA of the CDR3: TGTGCCAGCAGTGGTCGACAGCCCTCTGGAAACACCATATATTTT. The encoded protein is CASSGRQPSGNTIYF.

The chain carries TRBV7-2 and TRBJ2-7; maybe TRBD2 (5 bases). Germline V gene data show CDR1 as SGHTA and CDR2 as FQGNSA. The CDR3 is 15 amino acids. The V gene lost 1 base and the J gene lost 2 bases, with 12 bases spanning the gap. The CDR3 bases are TGTGCCAGCAGCTTAGTAGCGACCGAAACCTACGAGCAGTACGTC. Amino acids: CASSLVATETYEQYV.

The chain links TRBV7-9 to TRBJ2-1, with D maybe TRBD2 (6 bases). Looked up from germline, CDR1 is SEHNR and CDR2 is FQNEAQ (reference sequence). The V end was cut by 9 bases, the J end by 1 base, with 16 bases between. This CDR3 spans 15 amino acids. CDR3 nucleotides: TGTGCCAGTCCACGACTAGATTCTTCCTACAATGAGCAGTTCTTC. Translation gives CASPRLDSSYNEQFF.

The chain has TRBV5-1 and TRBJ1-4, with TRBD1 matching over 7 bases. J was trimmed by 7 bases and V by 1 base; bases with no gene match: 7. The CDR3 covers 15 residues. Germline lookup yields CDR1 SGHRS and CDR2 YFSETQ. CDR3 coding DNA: TGCGCCAGCAGCTTGCGTCAGGGGGTGACTGAAAAACTGTTTTTT. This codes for CASSLRQGVTEKLFF.

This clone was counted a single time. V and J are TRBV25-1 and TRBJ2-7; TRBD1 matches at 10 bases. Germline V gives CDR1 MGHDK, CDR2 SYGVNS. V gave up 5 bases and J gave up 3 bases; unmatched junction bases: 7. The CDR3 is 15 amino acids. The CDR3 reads CASSSPGQGFYEQYF. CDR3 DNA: TGTGCCAGCAGTAGCCCGGGACAGGGGTTCTACGAGCAGTACTTC.

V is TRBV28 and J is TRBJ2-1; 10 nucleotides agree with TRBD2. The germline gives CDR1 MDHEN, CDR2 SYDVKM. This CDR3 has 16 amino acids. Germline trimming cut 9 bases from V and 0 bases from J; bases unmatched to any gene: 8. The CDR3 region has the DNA TGTGCCAGTAAAGGGCTAGCGGGGGACTCCTACAATGAGCAGTTCTTC. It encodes CASKGLAGDSYNEQFF.

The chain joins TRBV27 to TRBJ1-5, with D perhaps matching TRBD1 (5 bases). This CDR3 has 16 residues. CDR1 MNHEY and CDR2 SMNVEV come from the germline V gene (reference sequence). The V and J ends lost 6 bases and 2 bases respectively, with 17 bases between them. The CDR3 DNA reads TGTGCCAGCAGCCTCGGGACTCCCGGGGGCAATCAGCCCCAGCATTTT. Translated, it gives CASSLGTPGGNQPQHF.

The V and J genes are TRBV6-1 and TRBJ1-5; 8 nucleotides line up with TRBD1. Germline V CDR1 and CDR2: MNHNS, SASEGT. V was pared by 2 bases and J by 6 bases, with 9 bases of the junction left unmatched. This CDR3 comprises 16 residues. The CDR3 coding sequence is TGTGCCAGCAGTGAATCGAATCGACAGGGGTTTCAGCCCCAGCATTTT. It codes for CASSESNRQGFQPQHF.

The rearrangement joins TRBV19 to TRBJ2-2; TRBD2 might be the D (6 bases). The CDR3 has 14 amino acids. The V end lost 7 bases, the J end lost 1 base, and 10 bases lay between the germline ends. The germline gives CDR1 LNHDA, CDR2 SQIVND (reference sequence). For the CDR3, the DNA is TGTGCCAGTATAGGGAGGTGGAACACCGGGGAGCTGTTTTTT. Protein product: CASIGRWNTGELFF.

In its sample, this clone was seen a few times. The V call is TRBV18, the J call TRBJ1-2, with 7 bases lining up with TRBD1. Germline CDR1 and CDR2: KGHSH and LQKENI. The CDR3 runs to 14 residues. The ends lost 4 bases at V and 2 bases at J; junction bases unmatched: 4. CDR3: CASSHGQVNYGYTF. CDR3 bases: TGTGCCAGCTCACACGGACAGGTCAACTATGGCTACACCTTC.

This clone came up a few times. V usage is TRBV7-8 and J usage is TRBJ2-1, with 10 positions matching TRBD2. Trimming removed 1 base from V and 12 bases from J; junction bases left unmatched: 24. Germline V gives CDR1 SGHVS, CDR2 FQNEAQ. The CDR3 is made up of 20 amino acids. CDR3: CASSLGASGGLLGPPEGQFF. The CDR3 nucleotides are TGTGCCAGCAGCTTAGGGGCTAGCGGGGGCCTCCTGGGCCCACCCGAGGGGCAGTTCTTC.

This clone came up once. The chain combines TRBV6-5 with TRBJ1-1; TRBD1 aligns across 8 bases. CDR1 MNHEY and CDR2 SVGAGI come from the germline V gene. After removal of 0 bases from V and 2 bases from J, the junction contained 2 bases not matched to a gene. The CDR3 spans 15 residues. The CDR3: CASSYSPGGNTEAFF. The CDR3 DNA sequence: TGTGCCAGCAGTTACTCGCCAGGGGGCAACACTGAAGCTTTCTTT.

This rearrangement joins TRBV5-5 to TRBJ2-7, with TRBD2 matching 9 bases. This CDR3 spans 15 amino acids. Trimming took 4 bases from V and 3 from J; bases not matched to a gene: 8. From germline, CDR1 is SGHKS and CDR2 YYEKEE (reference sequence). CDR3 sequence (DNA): TGTGCCAGCAGCCCGGGTCTAGCGGGAAGCTACGAGCAGTACTTC. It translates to CASSPGLAGSYEQYF.

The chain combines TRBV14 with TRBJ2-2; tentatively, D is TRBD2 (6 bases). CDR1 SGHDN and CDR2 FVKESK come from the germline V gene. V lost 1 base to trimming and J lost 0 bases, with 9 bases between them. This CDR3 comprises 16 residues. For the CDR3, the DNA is TGTGCCAGCAGCCAAGGGGGCGGGGCGAACACCGGGGAGCTGTTTTTT. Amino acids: CASSQGGGANTGELFF.

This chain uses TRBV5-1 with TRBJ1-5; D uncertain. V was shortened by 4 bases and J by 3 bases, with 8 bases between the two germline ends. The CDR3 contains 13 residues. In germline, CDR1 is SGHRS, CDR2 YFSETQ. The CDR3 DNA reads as TGCGCCAGCAGCGAAGCATTCAATCAGCCCCAGCATTTT. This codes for CASSEAFNQPQHF.

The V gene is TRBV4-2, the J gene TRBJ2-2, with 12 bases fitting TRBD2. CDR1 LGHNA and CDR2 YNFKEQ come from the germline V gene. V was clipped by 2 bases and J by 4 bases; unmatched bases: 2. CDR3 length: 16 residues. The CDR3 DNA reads TGTGCCAGCAGCCAACCTAGCGGGGGGGTCACCGGGGAGCTGTTTTTT. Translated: CASSQPSGGVTGELFF.